One T cell receptor beta chain is described in this entry. Its antigen is as yet unknown. Clones were sequenced by immunoSEQ multiplex PCR, and TCRdb holds only the in-frame ones, with some missing. Among more than 80,000 clones, 90% to 95% were seen once, and the ten largest hold approximately 2.4%. The data are from a study of OX40 agonist ivuxolimab in advanced cancers. V was pared by 8 bases and J by 0 bases, with 7 bases between. The CDR3 has 13 residues. Germline CDR1 MGHRA, CDR2 YSYEKL. Study-wide points: Patients with a partial response at 0.1-3.0 mg/kg had among the lowest clonal expansion. Expanded clones were, on average, more numerous among CD8+ T cells than CD4+.

The receptor comes from an adult with an advanced solid tumor such as melanoma, head and neck, liver or kidney cancer. The source material was CD4+ or CD8+ T cells sorted from blood, sampled in a trial of the OX40 agonist ivuxolimab. V is TRBV4-1 and J is TRBJ2-2; D is unclear. CDR3 DNA: TGCGCCAGCCGGAGTCCGAACACCGGGGAGCTGTTTTTT. This encodes CASRSPNTGELFF.